The 25 T cell receptor beta chains in this list originate from one sample, sequenced in a study of response to subunit inactivated influenza vaccine. TCRdb reprocessed the RT-PCR reads via MiXCR and lists one record per CDR3 protein. This table holds approximately 200,000 distinct CDR3 sequences, 13% to 15% found once. The source was CD8+ T cells sorted from PBMCs, collected around 5 days after vaccination. The receptors come from a man between 50 and 59 years old who received an inactivated influenza vaccine.

This clonotype was recorded a few times. The chain joins TRBV12-3 or TRBV12-4 to TRBJ1-2, with 8 nucleotides matching TRBD1. V was pared by 3 bases and J by 0 bases, with 27 bases of the junction left unmatched. CDR3 size: 23 residues. The CDR3 protein is CASSFGHPPIGTGFQLTNYGYTF. The CDR3 nucleotides are TGTGCCAGCAGTTTCGGCCATCCCCCCATCGGGACAGGATTCCAATTGACTAACTATGGCTACACCTTC.

In its sample, this clonotype was seen a few times. This sequence joins TRBV6-2 or TRBV6-3 and TRBJ2-7; D is ambiguous. CDR1 and CDR2 from the germline V gene are MNHEY and SVGEGT. The V end was cut by 0 bases, the J end by 5 bases, with 17 bases between. CDR3 size: 16 residues. CDR3 sequence: CASSYSKGSGLDEQYF. The CDR3 nucleotides are TGTGCCAGCAGTTACTCGAAAGGGTCTGGGCTCGACGAGCAGTACTTC.

To note about this clonotype: Compared with germline, one end of the junction differs, possibly owing to a read error. The gene calls are TRBV9 and TRBJ2-3; 8 nucleotides align to TRBD2. This CDR3 spans 16 amino acids. Germline CDR1 SGDLS, CDR2 YYNGEE. In DNA, the CDR3 is TGTGCCATCAGCGTATCCGGGGGGGACATCACAGATACGCAGTATTTT. Residues: CAISVSGGDITDTQYF.

CDR3 bases: TGTGCCATCAGTGGCCCCGGGACAGCCTACGAGCAGTACTTC. Amino acids: CAISGPGTAYEQYF. The J gene is TRBJ2-7, the V gene TRBV10-3; the match to TRBD1 covers 7 bases. CDR3 length: 14 residues. Germline CDR1 is ENHRY and CDR2 is SYGVKD. V lost 4 bases to trimming and J lost 2 bases; unmatched junction nucleotides: 5.

CDR3 sequence reads: CSARAGSQETQYF. CDR3 nucleotides: TGCAGTGCTAGAGCGGGCAGCCAAGAGACCCAGTACTTC. This chain links TRBV20-1 with TRBJ2-5; D uncertain. V lost 1 base, J lost 1 base, and 7 bases lay in between. CDR3 length: 13 amino acids. In germline, CDR1 is DFQATT, CDR2 SNEGSKA (reference sequence).

This clonotype came up a few times. The chain couples TRBV29-1 to TRBJ2-1; D remains ambiguous. V lost 0 bases, J lost 3 bases, and 15 bases lay in between. This CDR3 has 16 amino acids. The germline gives CDR1 SQVTM, CDR2 ANQGSEA. CDR3 nucleotide sequence: TGCAGCGTTGAAGATTCTGCTGAGCTAAGCTACAATGAGCAGTTCTTC. This gives the protein CSVEDSAELSYNEQFF.

The chain uses TRBV6-2 or TRBV6-3 and TRBJ2-3, with 14 bases aligning to TRBD2. V was pared by 2 bases and J by 2 bases, with 15 bases of the junction left unmatched. Germline CDR1 MNHEY, CDR2 SVGEGT. The CDR3 length is 21 residues. CDR3: CASSYPPGLAGGNLPTDTQYF. The CDR3 DNA follows: TGTGCCAGCAGTTACCCACCAGGACTAGCGGGGGGCAACCTCCCCACAGATACGCAGTATTTT.

CDR3 sequence: CASSPSKYNEQFF. CDR3 DNA: TGTGCCAGCAGCCCCTCAAAGTACAATGAGCAGTTCTTC. V usage is TRBV7-6 and J usage is TRBJ2-1; D unclear. Germline values: CDR1 SGHVS, CDR2 FNYEAQ. CDR3 length equals 13 residues. Trimming removed 5 bases from V and 4 bases from J, with 9 bases in between.

This clonotype was observed a few times. The rearrangement links TRBV4-3 to TRBJ2-7, with D possibly being TRBD1 (6 bases). V was cut by 1 base and J by 3 bases, with 16 bases left in between. Germline loops: CDR1 LGHNA, CDR2 YSLEER. The length of the CDR3 is 16 residues. CDR3 sequence: CASSQARDNFNYEQYF. CDR3 sequence (DNA): TGCGCCAGCAGCCAAGCCCGGGACAACTTTAACTACGAGCAGTACTTC.

This clonotype appeared a few times. V and J are TRBV5-1 and TRBJ1-6; D unclear. The V gene's germline CDR1 is SGHRS and CDR2 YFSETQ. V was cut by 0 bases and J by 5 bases, with 6 bases left in between. There are 14 residues in the CDR3. The CDR3 DNA sequence: TGCGCCAGCAGCTTGGGAGAAGATAATTCACCCCTCCACTTT. It codes for CASSLGEDNSPLHF. The whole variable domain, remainder taken from reference TRBV5-1 and TRBJ1-6, is KAGVTQTPRYLIKTRGQQVTLSCSPISGHRSVSWYQQTPGQGLQFLFEYFSETQRNKGNFPGRFSGRQFSNSRSEMNVSTLELGDSALYLCASSLGEDNSPLHFGNGTRLTVT.

This clonotype was detected only a few times. The genes are TRBV6-1 and TRBJ2-3; D remains unclear. V dropped 6 bases and J dropped 0 bases, with 10 bases sitting between them. CDR3 size: 14 residues. Germline V gives CDR1 MNHNS, CDR2 SASEGT. CDR3 in amino acids: CASSHTDSTDTQYF. The CDR3 coding sequence is TGTGCCAGCAGCCACACGGACAGCACAGATACGCAGTATTTT.

This clonotype was seen a few times. The chain uses TRBV28 and TRBJ2-3, with 12 nucleotides matching TRBD2. The germline CDR1 and CDR2 sequences are MDHEN and SYDVKM. The junction had 2 bases not matched to a gene; V was cut back by 10 bases and J by 3 bases. CDR3 length: 13 amino acids. CDR3 nucleotide sequence: TGTGCCACCGGGACTAGCGGGACAGATACGCAGTATTTT. Translated, it gives CATGTSGTDTQYF.

The CDR3 DNA follows: TGTGCCAGTAGCCCCGTTGAGCTAGCCAAAAACATTCAGTACTTC. It specifies CASSPVELAKNIQYF. The V and J genes are TRBV19 and TRBJ2-4, with D unclear. Per germline, CDR1 LNHDA and CDR2 SQIVND (reference sequence). The length of the CDR3 is 15 residues. V was cut by 6 bases and J by 0 bases, with 12 bases left in between.

This clonotype was picked up a small number of times. The V and J genes are TRBV20-1 and TRBJ2-1; 12 bases agree with TRBD2. Germline V CDR1 and CDR2: DFQATT, SNEGSKA (reference sequence). This CDR3 comprises 17 residues. After removal of 0 bases from V and 3 bases from J, the junction contained 6 bases not matched to a gene. The CDR3 region is CSARDYKTSGGYNEQFF. In DNA form, the CDR3 reads TGCAGTGCTAGAGATTATAAGACTAGCGGGGGCTACAATGAGCAGTTCTTC.

This clonotype was detected only a few times. This rearrangement joins TRBV7-2 to TRBJ2-7, with TRBD1 as a possible D gene (5 bases). This CDR3 region has 13 residues. From germline, CDR1 is SGHTA and CDR2 FQGNSA. V was shortened by 1 base and J by 6 bases, with 10 bases between the two germline ends. The CDR3: CASSLGTQVEQYF. CDR3 coding DNA: TGTGCCAGCAGCTTAGGTACACAGGTCGAGCAGTACTTC. Filled out from reference TRBV7-2 and TRBJ2-7, the complete variable domain reads GAGVSQSPSNKVTEKGKDVELRCDPISGHTALYWYRQSLGQGLEFLIYFQGNSAPDKSGLPSDRFSAERTGGSVSTLTIQRTQQEDSAVYLCASSLGTQVEQYFGPGTRLTVT.

This clonotype was counted only a few times. V gene TRBV9 combines with J gene TRBJ2-1; 7 nucleotides align to TRBD2. Germline loops: CDR1 SGDLS, CDR2 YYNGEE. The CDR3 sequence is 16 residues long. Trimming cost V 3 bases and J 4 bases; bases outside gene matches: 10. CDR3 amino acids: CASSERLAGRYNEQFF. The CDR3 coding sequence is TGTGCCAGCAGCGAGAGATTAGCGGGCCGATACAATGAGCAGTTCTTC.

The chain carries TRBV11-2 and TRBJ2-2, with a tentative D call TRBD2 (5 bases). V lost 4 bases and J lost 7, with 13 bases in between. The V gene's germline CDR1 is SGHAT and CDR2 FQNNGV. The CDR3 is 14 residues long. This CDR3 reads CASSSLLGSGELFF. CDR3 DNA sequence: TGTGCCAGCAGCTCCCTACTTGGGAGCGGGGAGCTGTTTTTT.

Note on this clonotype: Germline and junction disagree at one end, which may indicate a read error. V is TRBV2 and J is TRBJ2-3; no reliable D call. The CDR3 runs 16 residues. Germline V lookup: CDR1 SNHLY, CDR2 FYNNEI. The CDR3 is CASKNGHPINTETQYF. The CDR3 nucleotides read TGTGCCAGCAAGAACGGCCACCCAATCAACACAGAGACGCAGTATTTT.

This clonotype was found many times. The chain links TRBV7-9 to TRBJ2-7; 7 bases line up with TRBD1. Germline-derived CDR1 and CDR2 are SEHNR and FQNEAQ (reference sequence). This CDR3 is built from 14 residues. J was trimmed by 3 bases and V by 5 bases; bases with no gene match: 7. Here the CDR3 DNA reads TGTGCCAGCAGCCAGAGGGACAGCCACTACGAGCAGTACTTC. Translated, it gives CASSQRDSHYEQYF.

The sample holds many counts of this clonotype. This chain joins TRBV4-3 and TRBJ2-7, with 7 bases fitting TRBD2. V trimming: 0 bases; J trimming: 1 base; junction bases outside the gene matches: 6. The CDR3 consists of 16 residues. Per the germline V gene, CDR1 is LGHNA and CDR2 is YSLEER. The CDR3 DNA is TGCGCCAGCAGCCAAGATGAGGCTAGCGGATCCTACGAGCAGTACTTC. Protein product: CASSQDEASGSYEQYF.

In its sample, this clonotype was seen a few times. CDR3 loop: CASSPRFGGLGVPTEAFF. The CDR3 DNA reads TGTGCCAGCTCACCACGATTTGGGGGTCTGGGGGTACCCACTGAAGCTTTCTTT. The V call is TRBV18, the J call TRBJ1-1; a weak D match, TRBD1 (5 bases). Trimming cost V 1 base and J 4 bases, with 22 bases left between them. From germline, CDR1 is KGHSH and CDR2 LQKENI. CDR3 size: 18 residues.

In its sample, this clonotype was seen many times. The CDR3 DNA follows: TGTGCCAGCAGCCATCGGGACATCCTTCCGGTGGATACGCAGTATTTT. Translated, it gives CASSHRDILPVDTQYF. This rearrangement joins TRBV11-2 to TRBJ2-3; D is possibly TRBD1 (6 bases). V lost 5 bases and J 6 bases, leaving 21 bases between the germline ends. The CDR3 is 16 amino acids. Germline CDR1 SGHAT, CDR2 FQNNGV.

The chain couples TRBV19 to TRBJ2-3, with 9 nucleotides matching TRBD2. This CDR3 spans 12 amino acids. V shed 10 bases, J shed 6 bases, and the junction held 5 bases outside the gene matches. Germline V gene sequence: CDR1 LNHDA, CDR2 SQIVND (reference sequence). As DNA, the CDR3 is TGTGCCACTGGACTAGCGTTGGATACGCAGTATTTT. This translates into CATGLALDTQYF.

Only a few counts were recorded for this clonotype. The chain recombines TRBV7-9 with TRBJ2-7; D remains ambiguous. This CDR3 region has 15 residues. Germline lookup yields CDR1 SEHNR and CDR2 FQNEAQ (reference sequence). V shed 5 bases and J shed 2 bases, with 16 bases lying between them. CDR3 amino acids: CASSPSLAVAYEQYF. For the CDR3, the DNA is TGTGCCAGCAGCCCATCGTTAGCTGTTGCCTACGAGCAGTACTTC.

The chain employs TRBV9 and TRBJ2-1; 12 nucleotides match TRBD2. From germline, CDR1 is SGDLS and CDR2 YYNGEE. The trim removed 2 bases at V and 8 bases at J, leaving 5 bases unmatched. The CDR3 has 15 amino acids. The CDR3 DNA reads as TGTGCCAGCAGCGTTGGACTAGCGGGAATACATGAGCAGTTCTTC. Translation gives CASSVGLAGIHEQFF. The full variable domain, in which reference TRBV9 and TRBJ2-1 provide the parts outside the CDR3, is DSGVTQTPKHLITATGQRVTLRCSPRSGDLSVYWYQQSLDQGLQFLIQYYNGEERAKGNILERFSAQQFPDLHSELNLSSLELGDSALYFCASSVGLAGIHEQFFGPGTRLTVL.